These 7 T cell receptor beta chains were sequenced from one sample in a study of blood T cell repertoires in COVID-19. The table came from immunoSEQ multiplex PCR; TCRdb's copy has only in-frame clones and leaves some out. In the table there are roughly 190,000 clones, more than 80% of which are singletons. Sequenced sample: peripheral blood. Receptor source: a woman aged 40 to 49 with COVID-19, enrolled during active disease.

The chain has TRBV5-6 and TRBJ1-1; 7 nucleotides match TRBD1. The V segment lost 0 bases and the J segment 3 bases; nucleotides outside the gene matches: 14. Looked up from germline, CDR1 is SGHDT and CDR2 is YYEEEE. The CDR3 length is 18 residues. CDR3 nucleotides: TGTGCCAGCAGCTTGGTGGCAGGGGGTATCGGTAGGGACACTGAAGCTTTCTTT. This codes for CASSLVAGGIGRDTEAFF.

This clone was detected once. This chain uses TRBV3-1 (or the pseudogene TRBV3-2) with TRBJ2-3; 14 bases align to TRBD2. The CDR3 has 18 amino acids. Germline trimming cut 8 bases from V and 3 bases from J; bases unmatched to any gene: 13. Germline assignment: CDR1 LGHDT and CDR2 YNNKEL (reference sequence). The DNA for the CDR3 is TGTGCCAGCCGACCTGGGGGACTAGCGGGAGTCTCAACAGATACGCAGTATTTT. Residues: CASRPGGLAGVSTDTQYF.

The rearrangement joins TRBV18 to TRBJ2-4, with 8 bases lining up with TRBD2. The junction had 6 bases not matched to a gene; V was cut back by 1 base and J by 4 bases. The CDR3 runs to 16 residues. Germline lookup yields CDR1 KGHSH and CDR2 LQKENI. The CDR3 loop is CASSPLLRGEKNIQYF. The CDR3 coding sequence is TGTGCCAGCTCACCACTCCTGCGGGGGGAAAAAAACATTCAGTACTTC.

The rearrangement uses TRBV30 and TRBJ2-5; D is uncertain. Germline CDR1 GTSNPN, CDR2 SVGIG (reference sequence). The CDR3 extends over 13 amino acids. V lost 2 bases and J 1 base, leaving 8 bases between the germline ends. The CDR3 region is CAWSQASQETQYF. The CDR3 nucleotides read TGTGCCTGGAGTCAGGCAAGCCAAGAGACCCAGTACTTC. Full variable domain (remainder filled in from reference TRBV30 and TRBJ2-5): SQTIHQWPATLVQPVGSPLSLECTVEGTSNPNLYWYRQAAGRGLQLLFYSVGIGQISSEVPQNLSASRPQDRQFILSSKKLLLSDSGFYLCAWSQASQETQYFGPGTRLLVL.

The V gene is TRBV6-2 or TRBV6-3, the J gene TRBJ1-5; a weak D match, TRBD1 (5 bases). Looked up from germline, CDR1 is MNHEY and CDR2 is SVGEGT. Trimming left V 3 bases short and J 2 bases short, with 14 bases between. This CDR3 is built from 16 residues. The CDR3 DNA follows: TGTGCCAGCAGTTATACGACAGCATGGCGCAATCAGCCCCAGCATTTT. Translation: CASSYTTAWRNQPQHF.

The chain recombines TRBV6-5 with TRBJ1-1; the D gene is possibly TRBD1 (5 bases). V dropped 8 bases and J dropped 4 bases, with 14 bases sitting between them. CDR3 length equals 13 residues. CDR1 is MNHEY and CDR2 is SVGAGI in the germline V gene. The CDR3 protein is CASCRASGTEAFF. CDR3 in DNA: TGTGCCAGCTGCAGGGCCTCGGGCACTGAAGCTTTCTTT.

The chain combines TRBV28 with TRBJ2-7; D is uncertain. Germline V gene lookup returns CDR1 MDHEN and CDR2 SYDVKM. Trimming took 3 bases from V and 3 from J, leaving 6 bases between them. This CDR3 has 12 amino acids. The CDR3 spells CASSFSFYEQYF. In DNA form, the CDR3 reads TGTGCCAGCAGTTTTTCCTTCTACGAGCAGTACTTC.